Given below is one T cell receptor beta chain in context. The data stem from a study of blood T cell repertoires in COVID-19. Looking at the study overall: From the United States, Italy and Spain came samples of acute and convalescent COVID-19.

Methods used by the authors: Counts of nucleated cells, estimated from reference gene primer amplification, were obtained. Assay: immunoSEQ multiplex PCR; the TCRdb copy retains only in-frame clones and omits some. Clone size and V and J calls were adopted from that table, with D and trimming inferred from the DNA. In the table there are around 220,000 clones, about 93% of which are singletons. Study members were between 18 and 89 years old and lived in over 20 US regions. V lost 5 bases to trimming and J lost 11 bases, with 19 bases between them. The germline V gene has CDR1 LNHNV and CDR2 YYDKDF (reference sequence). The length of the CDR3 is 14 residues.

The J gene is TRBJ1-5, the V gene TRBV15; possible D gene TRBD1, 6 bases. The sequenced sample consisted of PBMCs or T cells enriched from blood (not recorded which). The clonotype was recovered from a woman younger than 35 who had recovered from COVID-19. The DNA of the CDR3 is TGTGCCACCAGCGGAAAGTACAGGGTAAGGGCCCAGCATTTT. This gives the protein CATSGKYRVRAQHF.